The 21 T cell receptor beta chains given below trace back to one sample, sequenced in a study of T-cell memory formation after mild COVID-19. Via MiXCR, TCRdb re-called the 5' RACE reads, giving one row per CDR3 protein. Here the sample spans under 300,000 distinct CDR3 sequences, over 7% being singletons. Specimen: PBMCs or a T cell subset sorted from them (not recorded which). These TCRs come from a man between 18 and 35 years old who had mild COVID-19 (a few samples of this study predate the infection). Cell type and time point are not known.

The CDR3 sequence is CASSVEGGNYEQYF. In nucleotides, the CDR3 is TGTGCCAGCAGCGTAGAGGGGGGAAACTACGAGCAGTACTTC. This rearrangement joins TRBV9 to TRBJ2-7; the D gene could be TRBD1 or TRBD2 (6 bases each). CDR1 and CDR2 (germline): SGDLS, YYNGEE. This CDR3 has 14 amino acids. The germline V and J ends were trimmed by 0 bases and 3 bases, with 10 bases remaining between them. Drawing the rest from reference TRBV9 and TRBJ2-7, the complete variable domain is DSGVTQTPKHLITATGQRVTLRCSPRSGDLSVYWYQQSLDQGLQFLIQYYNGEERAKGNILERFSAQQFPDLHSELNLSSLELGDSALYFCASSVEGGNYEQYFGPGTRLTVT.

This clonotype was found many times. CDR3 protein: CSARVPGTYEQYV. CDR3 nucleotide sequence: TGCAGTGCTAGAGTCCCAGGGACCTACGAGCAGTACGTC. The rearrangement joins TRBV20-1 to TRBJ2-7; TRBD1 might be the D (5 bases). V lost 1 base and J 2 bases, leaving 9 bases between the germline ends. The CDR3 contains 13 residues. The V gene's germline CDR1 is DFQATT and CDR2 SNEGSKA (reference sequence).

This clonotype turned up a few times. The chain carries TRBV12-3 or TRBV12-4 and TRBJ1-4, with TRBD1 as a possible D gene (5 bases). The V gene lost 5 bases and the J gene lost 8 bases, with 18 bases spanning the gap. The CDR3 has 15 residues. The CDR3 DNA follows: TGTGCCAGCAGTACTGCTGGTGGGGGTAGGGAAAAACTGTTTTTT. Its translation: CASSTAGGGREKLFF.

This clonotype was detected only a few times. This rearrangement joins TRBV18 to TRBJ1-3, with no clear D. The length of the CDR3 is 14 residues. Trimming stripped 3 bases from V and 0 bases from J, with 6 bases between. The germline CDR1 and CDR2 sequences are KGHSH and LQKENI. For the CDR3, the DNA is TGTGCCAGCTCACCTTCCGCCTCTGGAAACACCATATATTTT. It specifies CASSPSASGNTIYF.

The chain joins TRBV20-1 to TRBJ1-5; unclear D gene. V lost 0 bases, J lost 0 bases, and 9 bases lay in between. The CDR3 is 15 residues long. Germline lookup yields CDR1 DFQATT and CDR2 SNEGSKA (reference sequence). The CDR3 region has the DNA TGCAGTGCTAGAGATAAGGAGTATAGCAATCAGCCCCAGCATTTT. This codes for CSARDKEYSNQPQHF.

This chain uses TRBV7-3 with TRBJ2-3; TRBD2 matches at 10 bases. Germline V gene lookup returns CDR1 SGHTA and CDR2 FQGTGA. V lost 5 bases, J lost 5 bases, and 10 bases stayed unmatched. The CDR3 extends over 16 amino acids. The CDR3: CASSPSGAGGRDTQYF. CDR3 DNA sequence: TGTGCCAGCAGCCCTAGCGGAGCGGGGGGGAGAGATACGCAGTATTTT. The full variable domain, its missing parts supplied by reference TRBV7-3 and TRBJ2-3, is GAGVSQTPSNKVTEKGKYVELRCDPISGHTALYWYRQSLGQGPEFLIYFQGTGAADDSGLPNDRFFAVRPEGSVSTLKIQRTERGDSAVYLCASSPSGAGGRDTQYFGPGTRLTVL.

In its sample, this clonotype was seen many times. The chain employs TRBV2 and TRBJ2-2; 7 bases line up with TRBD1. CDR1 and CDR2 (germline): SNHLY, FYNNEI. This CDR3 is built from 16 residues. J was trimmed by 2 bases and V by 2 bases; bases with no gene match: 5. In DNA, the CDR3 is TGTGCCAGCAGTGAACTCCCAGGGGGAAACACCGGGGAGCTGTTTTTT. Its protein product is CASSELPGGNTGELFF.

This clonotype was seen repeatedly, ten times or more. J is TRBJ2-7 and V is TRBV5-5, with TRBD2 identical over 7 bases. CDR3 size: 14 residues. Germline V gene lookup returns CDR1 SGHKS and CDR2 YYEKEE (reference sequence). Germline trimming cut 4 bases from V and 3 bases from J; bases unmatched to any gene: 7. CDR3 in DNA: TGTGCCAGCAGCCCCACCGGGGGGAACTACGAGCAGTACTTC. Translation gives CASSPTGGNYEQYF. Looking up the rest from reference TRBV5-5 and TRBJ2-7 gives the full variable domain: DAGVTQSPTHLIKTRGQQVTLRCSPISGHKSVSWYQQVLGQGPQFIFQYYEKEERGRGNFPDRFSARQFPNYSSELNVNALLLGDSALYLCASSPTGGNYEQYFGPGTRLTVT.

This clonotype has ten or more counts. The V gene is TRBV5-1, the J gene TRBJ2-1; 8 bases align to TRBD2. Trimming at V came to 3 bases and at J to 4 bases, leaving 9 bases not matched to a gene. The V gene's germline CDR1 is SGHRS and CDR2 YFSETQ. This CDR3 comprises 16 residues. CDR3 DNA: TGCGCCAGCAGCTCCTATCCGCGGGGGGCGTACAATGAGCAGTTCTTC. Translation gives CASSSYPRGAYNEQFF.

This sequence joins TRBV5-5 and TRBJ2-1; D remains unclear. Per the germline V gene, CDR1 is SGHKS and CDR2 is YYEKEE (reference sequence). The CDR3 length is 15 residues. Trimming shortened V by 2 bases and J by 0 bases, and 9 bases separated the two germline ends. The CDR3 loop reads CASSLNADSYNEQFF. DNA of the CDR3: TGTGCCAGCAGCTTAAACGCTGACTCCTACAATGAGCAGTTCTTC.

This chain joins TRBV29-1 and TRBJ2-7; TRBD2 might be the D (6 bases). The germline V gene has CDR1 SQVTM and CDR2 ANQGSEA. V was trimmed by 4 bases and J by 4 bases, leaving 20 bases between them. The CDR3 sequence is 15 residues long. CDR3 region: CSVADRGGMNYEQYF. In nucleotides, the CDR3 is TGCAGCGTTGCCGATCGTGGGGGGATGAATTACGAGCAGTACTTC.

This clonotype was seen repeatedly, ten times or more. V and J are TRBV5-1 and TRBJ2-7; TRBD1 matches at 10 bases. CDR3 length: 14 residues. Trimming took 4 bases from V and 2 from J; bases not matched to a gene: 3. The V gene's germline CDR1 is SGHRS and CDR2 YFSETQ. The CDR3: CASSPGQGAYEQYF. CDR3 coding DNA: TGCGCCAGCAGCCCAGGACAGGGGGCCTACGAGCAGTACTTC. The whole variable domain, remainder taken from reference TRBV5-1 and TRBJ2-7, is KAGVTQTPRYLIKTRGQQVTLSCSPISGHRSVSWYQQTPGQGLQFLFEYFSETQRNKGNFPGRFSGRQFSNSRSEMNVSTLELGDSALYLCASSPGQGAYEQYFGPGTRLTVT.

At least ten counts were recorded for this clonotype. The V and J genes are TRBV9 and TRBJ1-4, with TRBD1 identical over 10 bases. This CDR3 has 15 residues. V lost 4 bases to trimming and J lost 5 bases; unmatched junction nucleotides: 5. CDR1 and CDR2 from the germline V gene are SGDLS and YYNGEE. CDR3 sequence reads: CASSSRDRGNEKLFF. For the CDR3, the DNA is TGTGCCAGCAGCTCCAGGGACAGGGGAAATGAAAAACTGTTTTTT.

Many counts were recorded for this clonotype. The gene calls are TRBV20-1 and TRBJ2-5, with D maybe TRBD2 (6 bases). The CDR3 is 14 residues long. V lost 0 bases and J 1 base, leaving 9 bases between the germline ends. The germline V gene encodes CDR1 DFQATT and CDR2 SNEGSKA (reference sequence). This CDR3 is CSAREVRGQETQYF. Here the CDR3 DNA reads TGCAGTGCTAGAGAGGTGCGGGGCCAAGAGACCCAGTACTTC.

This clonotype was seen ten or more times. The chain carries TRBV6-5 and TRBJ1-1; the D gene is possibly TRBD1 (6 bases). Trimming took 5 bases from V and 1 from J, leaving 8 bases between them. The CDR3 length is 13 residues. CDR1 and CDR2 from the germline V gene are MNHEY and SVGAGI. The CDR3 DNA is TGTGCCAGCAGTGCGGACAGGAACACTGAAGCTTTCTTT. Translated: CASSADRNTEAFF.

The table lists this clonotype with a few counts. The rearrangement uses TRBV6-1 and TRBJ1-2; D remains unclear. This CDR3 is built from 13 residues. The germline CDR1 and CDR2 sequences are MNHNS and SASEGT. Trimming shortened V by 7 bases and J by 2 bases, and 11 bases separated the two germline ends. CDR3 nucleotides: TGTGCCAGCAATGCAGACGGGAACTATGGCTACACCTTC. Amino acids: CASNADGNYGYTF.

The table lists this clonotype with a few counts. The J gene is TRBJ1-2, the V gene TRBV20-1; no firm D call. V lost 2 bases to trimming and J lost 5 bases, with 12 bases between them. This CDR3 has 13 residues. Germline V CDR1 and CDR2: DFQATT, SNEGSKA (reference sequence). CDR3 sequence: CSARPPVRYGYTF. CDR3 DNA sequence: TGCAGTGCTAGACCCCCGGTGCGATATGGCTACACCTTC.

This clonotype has more than one count but fewer than ten. The chain has TRBV7-9 and TRBJ1-2; D possibly corresponds to TRBD1 (6 bases). This CDR3 is built from 13 residues. Germline CDR1 and CDR2: SEHNR and FQNEAQ (reference sequence). V gave up 1 base and J gave up 7 bases, with 10 bases separating them. The CDR3: CASSLEQGSGYTF. CDR3 DNA sequence: TGTGCCAGCAGCTTAGAGCAGGGGTCTGGCTACACCTTC.

CDR3 sequence (DNA): TGTGCCAGCAGCTTGTGGAGTAGCGACGAGCAGTACGTC. It specifies CASSLWSSDEQYV. The chain carries TRBV5-4 and TRBJ2-7; weak D call: TRBD2 (5 bases). Germline assignment: CDR1 SGHNT and CDR2 YYREEE (reference sequence). V lost 1 base and J 5 bases, leaving 10 bases between the germline ends. The CDR3 totals 13 residues.

The gene calls are TRBV4-3 and TRBJ1-3, with D possibly TRBD1 on 6 matching bases. CDR3 length: 17 amino acids. Trimming took off 0 bases at V and 1 base at J, with 13 bases between the two ends. Germline V gives CDR1 LGHNA, CDR2 YSLEER. As DNA, the CDR3 is TGCGCCAGCAGCCAAGAACAGGACGGACAGTCTGGAAACACCATATATTTT. This encodes CASSQEQDGQSGNTIYF.

This clonotype was counted a few times. This sequence joins TRBV6-5 and TRBJ1-6, with D possibly TRBD1 on 5 matching bases. Per the germline V gene, CDR1 is MNHEY and CDR2 is SVGAGI. Trimming pared 5 bases from V and 9 bases from J, leaving 14 bases between. The CDR3 contains 14 residues. CDR3 sequence reads: CASSLDGTGSPLHF. The CDR3, as DNA: TGTGCCAGCAGTCTGGACGGGACGGGTTCACCCCTCCACTTT.